These 17 T cell receptor beta chains share one sample of origin, sequenced in a study of identifying expanded T cells in peripheral blood. Clones were sequenced by immunoSEQ multiplex PCR, and TCRdb holds only the in-frame ones, with some missing. Among roughly 100,000 clones listed, approximately 89% were seen once. Sample: blood. Receptors originate from a person between 18 and 75 years old in good health.

V usage is TRBV6-1 and J usage is TRBJ1-2; D gene unclear. The CDR3 is 10 amino acids. CDR1 and CDR2 from the germline V gene are MNHNS and SASEGT. The V and J ends lost 3 bases and 7 bases respectively, with 3 bases between them. CDR3 region: CASSDGGYTF. In DNA form, the CDR3 reads TGTGCCAGCAGTGATGGTGGCTACACCTTC.

The chain uses TRBV29-1 and TRBJ1-2, with D maybe TRBD1 (5 bases). V lost 6 bases and J 2 bases, leaving 10 bases between the germline ends. Germline assignment: CDR1 SQVTM and CDR2 ANQGSEA. The CDR3 runs 12 residues. The CDR3 reads CSVPTVNYGYTF. In nucleotides, the CDR3 is TGCAGCGTCCCGACAGTAAACTATGGCTACACCTTC.

This chain connects TRBV6-1 to TRBJ2-7; 9 nucleotides line up with TRBD1. Trimming cost V 6 bases and J 7 bases; bases outside gene matches: 13. This CDR3 has 15 residues. The V gene's germline CDR1 is MNHNS and CDR2 SASEGT. CDR3 DNA sequence: TGTGCCAGCAGGTCCACAGGGGGCTCCCAGGGGGAGCAGTACTTC. Translating gives CASRSTGGSQGEQYF.

CDR3 sequence: CASSASTTSGSTDTQYF. The CDR3 DNA reads as TGTGCCAGCAGCGCGAGCACGACTAGCGGGAGCACAGATACGCAGTATTTT. The rearrangement uses TRBV9 and TRBJ2-3; 10 nucleotides align to TRBD2. The CDR3 runs to 17 residues. V lost 3 bases and J lost 0; bases outside the gene matches: 7. The germline CDR1 and CDR2 sequences are SGDLS and YYNGEE.

The chain has TRBV19 and TRBJ2-2, with D possibly being TRBD2 (6 bases). This CDR3 has 17 amino acids. Between the trimmed V and J ends, which lost 3 bases and 4 bases, there was a span of 18 bases. The V gene's germline CDR1 is LNHDA and CDR2 SQIVND (reference sequence). The CDR3 loop is CASSMGVAGSFTGELFF. DNA of the CDR3: TGTGCCAGTAGTATGGGGGTGGCGGGATCTTTCACCGGGGAGCTGTTTTTT.

This chain joins TRBV4-1 and TRBJ1-2, with no clear D. Germline V gene sequence: CDR1 MGHRA, CDR2 YSYEKL. The CDR3 totals 14 residues. V was clipped by 1 base and J by 8 bases, with 14 bases between them. For the CDR3, the DNA is TGCGCCAGCAGCCAAGTGGCAGGCGAAGGGGGCTACACCTTC. Protein product: CASSQVAGEGGYTF.

The chain couples TRBV5-1 to TRBJ2-5; TRBD2 aligns across 10 bases. The V and J ends lost 0 bases and 2 bases, in that order; junction bases with no gene match: 4. Germline V gene sequence: CDR1 SGHRS, CDR2 YFSETQ. The CDR3 loop spans 16 amino acids. CDR3 region: CASSLAPSGGQETQYF. The CDR3 nucleotides are TGCGCCAGCAGCTTGGCGCCTAGCGGGGGACAAGAGACCCAGTACTTC.

This clone was found a few times. The chain employs TRBV2 and TRBJ2-5, with D maybe TRBD1 (6 bases). Germline assignment: CDR1 SNHLY and CDR2 FYNNEI. This CDR3 contains 13 residues. Trimming removed 6 bases from V and 5 bases from J, with 13 bases in between. CDR3 bases: TGTGCCAGCAGCCTATACAGGGAGGAGACCCAGTACTTC. Its protein is CASSLYREETQYF.

The chain uses TRBV11-3 and TRBJ2-2; TRBD1 matches at 8 bases. V lost 5 bases and J lost 5; bases outside the gene matches: 7. The CDR3 is made up of 15 amino acids. The germline V gene has CDR1 SGHNT and CDR2 YENEEA. CDR3: CASSLRDRGTGELFF. CDR3 bases: TGTGCCAGCAGCCTCCGAGACAGGGGTACCGGGGAGCTGTTTTTT.

V and J are TRBV29-1 and TRBJ1-4; D remains ambiguous. The CDR3 has 12 amino acids. V was trimmed by 7 bases and J by 4 bases, leaving 10 bases between them. The germline gives CDR1 SQVTM, CDR2 ANQGSEA. This CDR3 reads CSAATGNEKLFF. For the CDR3, the DNA is TGCAGCGCGGCCACGGGTAATGAAAAACTGTTTTTT.

This chain uses TRBV5-1 with TRBJ1-2; tentatively, D is TRBD1 (6 bases). The CDR3 has 15 residues. Trimming removed 2 bases from V and 2 bases from J, with 13 bases in between. Germline-derived CDR1 and CDR2 are SGHRS and YFSETQ. CDR3 amino acids: CASSFTGGQNYGYTF. The CDR3 DNA follows: TGCGCCAGCAGCTTTACGGGAGGACAGAACTATGGCTACACCTTC.

The CDR3 coding sequence is TGTGCCAGCAGCCTAGGGGACTCCGCGAACACCGGGGAGCTGTTTTTT. This gives the protein CASSLGDSANTGELFF. The chain uses TRBV9 and TRBJ2-2; possible D gene TRBD2, 6 bases. The CDR3 loop spans 16 amino acids. The germline gives CDR1 SGDLS, CDR2 YYNGEE. V was pared by 4 bases and J by 0 bases, with 13 bases between.

The chain recombines TRBV28 with TRBJ2-7; D is possibly TRBD1 (6 bases). V lost 3 bases, J lost 0 bases, and 12 bases lay in between. The V gene's germline CDR1 is MDHEN and CDR2 SYDVKM. This CDR3 comprises 15 residues. In DNA form, the CDR3 reads TGTGCCAGCAGTTTTTCAGGGGAGAGCTCCTACGAGCAGTACTTC. Protein sequence: CASSFSGESSYEQYF.

The gene calls are TRBV4-1 and TRBJ2-5, with D unresolved. V dropped 3 bases and J dropped 6 bases, with 8 bases sitting between them. The CDR3 is made up of 12 amino acids. Per germline, CDR1 MGHRA and CDR2 YSYEKL. For the CDR3, the DNA is TGCGCCAGCAGCCAGGGTGGGAAGACCCAGTACTTC. Protein sequence: CASSQGGKTQYF.

The chain uses TRBV6-6 and TRBJ2-3; a possible D gene is TRBD2 (6 bases). CDR3 length equals 13 residues. From germline, CDR1 is MNHNY and CDR2 SVGAGI (reference sequence). V lost 10 bases to trimming and J lost 6 bases, with 17 bases between them. The DNA of the CDR3 is TGTGCCACCGACGGGAGCCCAGGGGATACGCAGTATTTT. Protein product: CATDGSPGDTQYF.

The V gene is TRBV4-1, the J gene TRBJ2-7, with 8 bases fitting TRBD1. This CDR3 spans 15 amino acids. Germline V gene data show CDR1 as MGHRA and CDR2 as YSYEKL. After removal of 1 base from V and 7 bases from J, the junction contained 9 bases not matched to a gene. The CDR3 spells CASSQVQGQGGEQYF. CDR3 sequence (DNA): TGCGCCAGCAGCCAAGTACAAGGACAGGGAGGAGAGCAGTACTTC.

The rearrangement uses TRBV7-9 and TRBJ2-1; TRBD1 aligns across 11 bases. Per the germline V gene, CDR1 is SEHNR and CDR2 is FQNEAQ (reference sequence). Trimming at V came to 5 bases and at J to 4 bases, leaving 13 bases not matched to a gene. The CDR3 length is 18 residues. The CDR3 here is CASSDQTKGTGGYNEQFF. The CDR3 coding sequence is TGTGCCAGCAGCGATCAGACCAAAGGGACAGGGGGATACAATGAGCAGTTCTTC.